These 11 T cell receptor beta chains were all obtained from the same sample, sequenced in a study of PD-L1 blockade in urothelial cancer. Regarding time point: peripheral blood 6 weeks after treatment start. The protocol was immunoSEQ multiplex PCR, while the TCRdb copy is restricted to in-frame clones and leaves out a portion. This repertoire shows tens of thousands of clones, 88% found once; its top ten account for about 11%. The specimen comprised PBMCs, sampled around atezolizumab (anti-PD-L1) treatment. The receptors were sampled from a man aged 60 to 69 with urothelial cancer.

This chain uses TRBV10-3 with TRBJ2-2, with TRBD1 matching 8 bases. This CDR3 comprises 16 residues. V lost 0 bases, J lost 5 bases, and 5 bases stayed unmatched. The germline gives CDR1 ENHRY, CDR2 SYGVKD. CDR3 in amino acids: CAISESRTGQTGELFF. CDR3 nucleotides: TGTGCCATCAGTGAGTCCCGGACAGGGCAAACCGGGGAGCTGTTTTTT.

The sample holds a few counts of this clone. The chain has TRBV7-9 and TRBJ2-7; D is unclear. Germline CDR1 and CDR2: SEHNR and FQNEAQ (reference sequence). The CDR3 totals 12 residues. V lost 7 bases and J lost 5, with 12 bases in between. CDR3 sequence (DNA): TGTGCCAGCAACCTTTTGGGCGACGAGCAGTACTTC. Protein product: CASNLLGDEQYF.

V usage is TRBV9 and J usage is TRBJ2-3; 8 bases align to TRBD1. This CDR3 region has 16 residues. Germline CDR1 and CDR2: SGDLS and YYNGEE. V was pared by 3 bases and J by 5 bases, with 11 bases of the junction left unmatched. The CDR3 sequence is CASSGGDRGFVDTQYF. DNA of the CDR3: TGTGCCAGCAGCGGGGGAGACAGGGGTTTCGTAGATACGCAGTATTTT.

The count of this clone is one. J is TRBJ2-7 and V is TRBV5-1; D gene ambiguous. Trimming removed 0 bases at V and 0 bases at J, with 10 bases between. The CDR3 runs 15 residues. Per the germline V gene, CDR1 is SGHRS and CDR2 is YFSETQ. The chain's CDR3 is CASSLASGFSYEQYF. The CDR3 region has the DNA TGCGCCAGCAGCTTGGCCTCAGGTTTCTCCTACGAGCAGTACTTC.

The V call is TRBV14, the J call TRBJ1-1; tentatively, D is TRBD1 (6 bases). V was shortened by 6 bases and J by 2 bases, with 10 bases between the two germline ends. The germline CDR1 and CDR2 sequences are SGHDN and FVKESK. The CDR3 has 13 amino acids. CDR3 sequence: CASRSQGNTEAFF. The CDR3 DNA follows: TGTGCCAGCAGATCACAGGGTAACACTGAAGCTTTCTTT.

The chain links TRBV7-3 to TRBJ2-2; a weak D match, TRBD1 (5 bases). Germline CDR1 is SGHTA and CDR2 is FQGTGA. The CDR3 contains 17 residues. The V and J ends lost 4 bases and 1 base respectively, with 16 bases between them. The CDR3 protein is CASSSLENRRNTGELFF. The CDR3, as DNA: TGTGCCAGCAGCTCCCTTGAGAACAGGCGGAACACCGGGGAGCTGTTTTTT.

V and J are TRBV30 and TRBJ2-7, with D perhaps matching TRBD1 (5 bases). Germline V gene sequence: CDR1 GTSNPN, CDR2 SVGIG (reference sequence). Trimming left V 3 bases short and J 3 bases short, with 12 bases between. The length of the CDR3 is 13 residues. This chain's CDR3 is CAWRGREFYEQYF. Written as DNA, the CDR3 is TGTGCCTGGAGGGGCAGGGAATTCTACGAGCAGTACTTC.

The chain is built from TRBV4-1 and TRBJ2-3; the D is unclear. There are 15 residues in the CDR3. V shed 4 bases and J shed 2 bases, with 13 bases lying between them. Looked up from germline, CDR1 is MGHRA and CDR2 is YSYEKL. The CDR3 bases are TGCGCCAGCAGCCTTCGCGAGGCAGTCACAGATACGCAGTATTTT. Protein product: CASSLREAVTDTQYF.

This clone showed up just once. J is TRBJ2-6 and V is TRBV5-1; D is possibly TRBD1 (6 bases). Germline V gene sequence: CDR1 SGHRS, CDR2 YFSETQ. Trimming took off 4 bases at V and 0 bases at J, with 17 bases between the two ends. CDR3 size: 18 residues. CDR3 bases: TGCGCCAGCAGCGGCCAGACAGGAATAATCTCTGGGGCCAACGTCCTGACTTTC. This sequence encodes CASSGQTGIISGANVLTF.

The chain recombines TRBV28 with TRBJ2-7, with 9 bases matching TRBD1. Germline lookup yields CDR1 MDHEN and CDR2 SYDVKM. Losses at the gene ends were 5 bases for V and 3 bases for J; bases not matched to a gene: 8. CDR3 length equals 15 residues. CDR3 sequence (DNA): TGTGCCAGCAGTCCACTCCCGGGACAGGGCTACGAGCAGTACTTC. Encoded protein: CASSPLPGQGYEQYF.

This clone was detected only once. V is TRBV5-1 and J is TRBJ2-5, with 9 bases aligning to TRBD1. The V segment lost 4 bases and the J segment 4 bases; nucleotides outside the gene matches: 11. CDR1 is SGHRS and CDR2 is YFSETQ in the germline V gene. The CDR3 runs 16 residues. CDR3 coding DNA: TGCGCCAGCAGCGAACAACCGGGACAGGGTTCAGAGACCCAGTACTTC. The encoded protein is CASSEQPGQGSETQYF.